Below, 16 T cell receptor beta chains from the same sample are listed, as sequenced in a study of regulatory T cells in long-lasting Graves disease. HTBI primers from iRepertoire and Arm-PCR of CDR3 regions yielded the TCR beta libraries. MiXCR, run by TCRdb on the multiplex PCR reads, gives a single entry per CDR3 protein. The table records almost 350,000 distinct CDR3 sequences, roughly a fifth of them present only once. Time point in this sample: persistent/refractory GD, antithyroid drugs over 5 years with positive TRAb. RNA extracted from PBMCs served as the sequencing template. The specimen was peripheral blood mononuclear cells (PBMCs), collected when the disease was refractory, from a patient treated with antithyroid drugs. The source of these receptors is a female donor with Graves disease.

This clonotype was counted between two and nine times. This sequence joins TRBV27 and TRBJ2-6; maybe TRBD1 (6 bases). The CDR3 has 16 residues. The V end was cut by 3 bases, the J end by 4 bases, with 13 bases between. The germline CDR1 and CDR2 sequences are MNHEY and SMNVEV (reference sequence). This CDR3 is CASSFGQRTGANVLTF. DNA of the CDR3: TGTGCCAGCAGTTTTGGACAGCGCACCGGGGCCAACGTCCTGACTTTC.

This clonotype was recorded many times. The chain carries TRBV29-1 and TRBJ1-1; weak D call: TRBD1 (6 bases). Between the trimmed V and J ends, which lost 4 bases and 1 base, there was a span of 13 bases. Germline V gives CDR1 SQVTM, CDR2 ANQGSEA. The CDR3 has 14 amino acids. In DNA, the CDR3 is TGCAGCGTTGGCACCCAGACAGGGAACACTGAAGCTTTCTTT. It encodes CSVGTQTGNTEAFF.

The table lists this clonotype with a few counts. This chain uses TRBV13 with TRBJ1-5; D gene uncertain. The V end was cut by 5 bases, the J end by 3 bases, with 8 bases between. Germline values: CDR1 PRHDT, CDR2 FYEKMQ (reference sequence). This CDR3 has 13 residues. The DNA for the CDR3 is TGTGCCAGCAGCCCCGGGATCAATCAGCCCCAGCATTTT. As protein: CASSPGINQPQHF.

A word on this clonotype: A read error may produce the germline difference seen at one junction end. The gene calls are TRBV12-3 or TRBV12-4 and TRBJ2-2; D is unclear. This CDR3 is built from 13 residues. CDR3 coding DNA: TGTGCCGGCAGTTTTAGAAACACCGGGGAGCTGTTTTTT. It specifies CAGSFRNTGELFF.

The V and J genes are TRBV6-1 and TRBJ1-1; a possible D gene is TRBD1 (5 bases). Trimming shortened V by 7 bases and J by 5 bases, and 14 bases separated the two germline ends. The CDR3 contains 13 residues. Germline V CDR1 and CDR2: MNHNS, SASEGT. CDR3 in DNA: TGTGCCAGCAACCAGGGTAGTCTAACTGAAGCTTTCTTT. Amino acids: CASNQGSLTEAFF.

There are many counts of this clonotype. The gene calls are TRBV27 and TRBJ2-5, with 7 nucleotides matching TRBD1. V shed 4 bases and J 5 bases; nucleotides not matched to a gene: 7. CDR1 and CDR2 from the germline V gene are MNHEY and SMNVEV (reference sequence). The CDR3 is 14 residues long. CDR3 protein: CASSSPLRGETQYF. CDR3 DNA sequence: TGTGCCAGCAGTTCCCCGCTCAGGGGGGAGACCCAGTACTTC.

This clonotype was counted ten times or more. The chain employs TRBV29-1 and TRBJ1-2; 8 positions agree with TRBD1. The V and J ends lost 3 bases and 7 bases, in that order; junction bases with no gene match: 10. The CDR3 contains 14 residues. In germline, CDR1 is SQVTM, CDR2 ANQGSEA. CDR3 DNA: TGCAGCGTTGAGCCCCCAGGGGGCGCCGGTGGCTACACCTTC. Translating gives CSVEPPGGAGGYTF.

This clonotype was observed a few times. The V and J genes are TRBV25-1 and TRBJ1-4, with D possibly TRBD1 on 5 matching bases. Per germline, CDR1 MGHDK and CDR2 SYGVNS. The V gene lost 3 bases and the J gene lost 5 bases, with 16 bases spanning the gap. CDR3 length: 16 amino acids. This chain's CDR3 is CASSDGRGLPNEKLFF. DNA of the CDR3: TGTGCCAGCAGTGACGGTAGGGGATTGCCAAATGAAAAACTGTTTTTT.

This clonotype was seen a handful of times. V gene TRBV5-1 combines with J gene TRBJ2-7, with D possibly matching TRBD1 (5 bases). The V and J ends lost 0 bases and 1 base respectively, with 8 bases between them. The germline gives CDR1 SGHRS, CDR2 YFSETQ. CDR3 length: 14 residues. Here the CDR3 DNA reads TGCGCCAGCAGCTTGGAGACAGAGTCCTACGAGCAGTACTTC. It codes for CASSLETESYEQYF.

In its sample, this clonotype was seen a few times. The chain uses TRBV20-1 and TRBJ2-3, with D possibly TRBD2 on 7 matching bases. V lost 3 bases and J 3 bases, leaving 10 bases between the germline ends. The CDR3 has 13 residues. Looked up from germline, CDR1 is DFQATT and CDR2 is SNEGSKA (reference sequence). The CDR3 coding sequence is TGCAGTGCTAGCGGGGGGCCGACAGATACGCAGTATTTT. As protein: CSASGGPTDTQYF.

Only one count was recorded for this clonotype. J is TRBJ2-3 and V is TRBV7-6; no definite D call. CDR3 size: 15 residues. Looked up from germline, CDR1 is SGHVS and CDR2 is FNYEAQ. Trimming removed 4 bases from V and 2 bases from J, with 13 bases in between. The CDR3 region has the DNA TGTGCCAGCAGCTCGAATACCGGCATCACAGATACGCAGTATTTT. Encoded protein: CASSSNTGITDTQYF.

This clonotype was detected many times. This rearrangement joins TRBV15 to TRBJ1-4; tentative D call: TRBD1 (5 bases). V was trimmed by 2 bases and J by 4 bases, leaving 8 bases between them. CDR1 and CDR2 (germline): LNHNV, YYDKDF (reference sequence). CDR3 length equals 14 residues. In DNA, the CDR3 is TGTGCCACCAGCAGACAGGGAAATAATGAAAAACTGTTTTTT. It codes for CATSRQGNNEKLFF.

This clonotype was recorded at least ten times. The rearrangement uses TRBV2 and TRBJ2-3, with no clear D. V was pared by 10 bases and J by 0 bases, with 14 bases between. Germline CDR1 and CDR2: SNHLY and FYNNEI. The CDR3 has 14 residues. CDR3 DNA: TGTGCCATACCCCTGGGGTCTAGCACAGATACGCAGTATTTT. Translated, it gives CAIPLGSSTDTQYF.

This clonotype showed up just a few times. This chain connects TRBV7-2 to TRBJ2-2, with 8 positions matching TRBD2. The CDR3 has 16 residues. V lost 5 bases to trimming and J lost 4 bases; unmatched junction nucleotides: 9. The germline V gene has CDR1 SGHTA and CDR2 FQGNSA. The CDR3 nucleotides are TGTGCCAGCAGCCCGAGGACTAGCAGGGCCACCGGGGAGCTGTTTTTT. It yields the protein CASSPRTSRATGELFF.

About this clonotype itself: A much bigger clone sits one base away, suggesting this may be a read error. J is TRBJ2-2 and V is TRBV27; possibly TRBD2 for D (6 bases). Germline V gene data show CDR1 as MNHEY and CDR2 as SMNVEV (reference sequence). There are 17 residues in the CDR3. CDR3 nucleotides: TGTGCCAGCAGTTTATCGTTCGGGAGATGGTACACCGGGGAGCCGTTTTTT. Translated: CASSLSFGRWYTGEPFF.

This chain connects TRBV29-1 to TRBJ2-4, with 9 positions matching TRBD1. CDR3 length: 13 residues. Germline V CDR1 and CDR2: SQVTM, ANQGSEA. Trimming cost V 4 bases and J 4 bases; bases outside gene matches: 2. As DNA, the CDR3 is TGCAGCGTTGCCGGGACAGGGAAAAACATTCAGTACTTC. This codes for CSVAGTGKNIQYF.